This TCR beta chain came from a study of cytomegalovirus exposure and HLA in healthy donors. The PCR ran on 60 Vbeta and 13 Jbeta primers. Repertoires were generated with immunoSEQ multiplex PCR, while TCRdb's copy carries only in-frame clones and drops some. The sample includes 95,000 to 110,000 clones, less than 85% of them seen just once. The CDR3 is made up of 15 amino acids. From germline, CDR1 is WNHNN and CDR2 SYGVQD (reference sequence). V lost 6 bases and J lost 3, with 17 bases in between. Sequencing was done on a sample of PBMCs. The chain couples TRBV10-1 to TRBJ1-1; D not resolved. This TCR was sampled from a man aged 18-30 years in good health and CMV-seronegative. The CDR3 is CASRREAGIDTEAFF. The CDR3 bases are TGCGCCAGCAGAAGGGAGGCTGGCATCGACACTGAAGCTTTCTTT.